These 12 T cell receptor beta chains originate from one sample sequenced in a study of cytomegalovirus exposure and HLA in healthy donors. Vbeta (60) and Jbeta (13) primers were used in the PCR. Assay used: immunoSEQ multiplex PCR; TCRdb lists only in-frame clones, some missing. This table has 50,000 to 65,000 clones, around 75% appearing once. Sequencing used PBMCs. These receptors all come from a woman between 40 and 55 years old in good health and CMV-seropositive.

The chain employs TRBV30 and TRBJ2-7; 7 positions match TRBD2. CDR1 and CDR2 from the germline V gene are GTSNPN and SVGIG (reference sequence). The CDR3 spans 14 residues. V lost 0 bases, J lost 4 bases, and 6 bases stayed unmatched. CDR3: CAWSVGAGRYEQYF. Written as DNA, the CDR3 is TGTGCCTGGAGTGTAGGAGCGGGGAGGTACGAGCAGTACTTC. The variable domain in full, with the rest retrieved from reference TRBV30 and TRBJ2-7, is SQTIHQWPATLVQPVGSPLSLECTVEGTSNPNLYWYRQAAGRGLQLLFYSVGIGQISSEVPQNLSASRPQDRQFILSSKKLLLSDSGFYLCAWSVGAGRYEQYFGPGTRLTVT.

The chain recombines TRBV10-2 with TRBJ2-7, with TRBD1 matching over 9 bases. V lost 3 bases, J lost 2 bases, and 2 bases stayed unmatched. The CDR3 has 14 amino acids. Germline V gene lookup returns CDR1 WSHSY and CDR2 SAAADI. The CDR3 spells CASSDWTGAYEQYF. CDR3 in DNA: TGCGCCAGCAGTGATTGGACAGGGGCCTACGAGCAGTACTTC.

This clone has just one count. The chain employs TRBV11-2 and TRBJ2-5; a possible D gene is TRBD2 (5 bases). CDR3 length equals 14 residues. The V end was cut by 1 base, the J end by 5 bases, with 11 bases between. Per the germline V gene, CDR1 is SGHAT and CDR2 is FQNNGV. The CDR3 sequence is CASSLGSTGETQYF. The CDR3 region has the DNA TGTGCCAGCAGCTTAGGGTCCACGGGGGAGACCCAGTACTTC.

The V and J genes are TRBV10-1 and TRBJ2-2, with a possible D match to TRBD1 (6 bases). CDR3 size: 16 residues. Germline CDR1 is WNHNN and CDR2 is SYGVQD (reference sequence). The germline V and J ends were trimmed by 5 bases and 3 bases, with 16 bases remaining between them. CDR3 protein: CASSPSEHRDTGELFF. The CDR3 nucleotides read TGCGCCAGCAGTCCCTCCGAACACAGGGACACCGGGGAGCTGTTTTTT.

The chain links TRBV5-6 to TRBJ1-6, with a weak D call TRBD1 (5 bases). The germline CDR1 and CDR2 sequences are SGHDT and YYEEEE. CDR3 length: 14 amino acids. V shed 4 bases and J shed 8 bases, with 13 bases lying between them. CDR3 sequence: CASSPTGYHSPLHF. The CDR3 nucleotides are TGTGCCAGCAGCCCCACAGGATACCATTCACCCCTCCACTTT.

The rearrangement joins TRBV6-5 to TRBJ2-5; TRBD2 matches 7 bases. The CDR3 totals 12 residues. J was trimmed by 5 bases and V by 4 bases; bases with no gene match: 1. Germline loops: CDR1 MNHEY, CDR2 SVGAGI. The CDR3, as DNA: TGTGCCAGCAGTTTAGCGGGTGAGACCCAGTACTTC. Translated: CASSLAGETQYF.

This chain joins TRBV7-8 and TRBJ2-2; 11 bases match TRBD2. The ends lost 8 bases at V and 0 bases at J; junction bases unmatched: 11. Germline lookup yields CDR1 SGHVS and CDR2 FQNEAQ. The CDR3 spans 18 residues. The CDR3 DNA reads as TGTGCCAGCCGATATAGGGCTAGCGGGGGGTCGAACACCGGGGAGCTGTTTTTT. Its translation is CASRYRASGGSNTGELFF.

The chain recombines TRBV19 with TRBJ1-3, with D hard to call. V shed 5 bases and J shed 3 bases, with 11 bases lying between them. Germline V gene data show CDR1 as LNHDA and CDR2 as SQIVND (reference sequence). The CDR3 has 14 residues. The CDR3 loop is CASSPGVDGNTIYF. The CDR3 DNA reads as TGTGCCAGTAGTCCCGGGGTAGATGGAAACACCATATATTTT. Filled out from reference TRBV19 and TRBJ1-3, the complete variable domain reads DGGITQSPKYLFRKEGQNVTLSCEQNLNHDAMYWYRQDPGQGLRLIYYSQIVNDFQKGDIAEGYSVSREKKESFPLTVTSAQKNPTAFYLCASSPGVDGNTIYFGEGSWLTVV.

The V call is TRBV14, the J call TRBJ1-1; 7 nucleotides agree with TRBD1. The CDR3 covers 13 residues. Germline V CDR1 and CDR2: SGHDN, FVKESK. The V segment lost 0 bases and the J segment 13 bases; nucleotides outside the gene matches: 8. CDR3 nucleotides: TGTGCCAGCAGCCAAGATTGGACAGGTGAAAGTTTCTTT. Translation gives CASSQDWTGESFF.

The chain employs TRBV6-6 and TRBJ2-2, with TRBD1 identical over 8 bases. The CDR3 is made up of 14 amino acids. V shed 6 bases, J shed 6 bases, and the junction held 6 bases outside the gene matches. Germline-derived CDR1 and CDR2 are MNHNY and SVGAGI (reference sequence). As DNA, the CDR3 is TGTGCCAGCAGCCCGGACAGGGAGTCCGGGGAGCTGTTTTTT. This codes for CASSPDRESGELFF.

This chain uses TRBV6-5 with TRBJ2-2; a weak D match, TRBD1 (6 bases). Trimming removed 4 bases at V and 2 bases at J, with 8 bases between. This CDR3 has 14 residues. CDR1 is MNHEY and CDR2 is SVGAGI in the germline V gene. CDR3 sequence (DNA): TGTGCCAGCAGTTCGGGACATAACACCGGGGAGCTGTTTTTT. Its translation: CASSSGHNTGELFF.

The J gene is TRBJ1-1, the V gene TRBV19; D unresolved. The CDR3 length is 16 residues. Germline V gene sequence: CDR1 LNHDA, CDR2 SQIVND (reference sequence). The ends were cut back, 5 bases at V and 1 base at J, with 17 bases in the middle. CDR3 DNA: TGTGCCAGTAGTCCCCGAACTGCGCTCGGGAACACTGAAGCTTTCTTT. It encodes CASSPRTALGNTEAFF. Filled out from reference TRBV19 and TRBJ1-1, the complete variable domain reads DGGITQSPKYLFRKEGQNVTLSCEQNLNHDAMYWYRQDPGQGLRLIYYSQIVNDFQKGDIAEGYSVSREKKESFPLTVTSAQKNPTAFYLCASSPRTALGNTEAFFGQGTRLTVV.